This TCR beta chain was sequenced in a study of identical twins. The CDR3 loop spans 12 amino acids. CDR1 is MNHEY, CDR2 SMNVEV, per germline (reference sequence). In TCRdb, the 5' RACE reads were re-called with MiXCR into one record per CDR3 protein. The table shows some 1,600,000 distinct CDR3 sequences, with less than 35% occurring only once. Of note for this clonotype: The junction does not match germline at one end; this may be a read error.

V and J are TRBV27 and TRBJ2-5; no reliable D call. Sequencing was performed on cord blood. This TCR derives from a newborn girl in good health. For the CDR3, the DNA is TGTGCCAGCTGGGAAGTTGAAGAGGCCCAGTACTTC. Its protein product is CASWEVEEAQYF.